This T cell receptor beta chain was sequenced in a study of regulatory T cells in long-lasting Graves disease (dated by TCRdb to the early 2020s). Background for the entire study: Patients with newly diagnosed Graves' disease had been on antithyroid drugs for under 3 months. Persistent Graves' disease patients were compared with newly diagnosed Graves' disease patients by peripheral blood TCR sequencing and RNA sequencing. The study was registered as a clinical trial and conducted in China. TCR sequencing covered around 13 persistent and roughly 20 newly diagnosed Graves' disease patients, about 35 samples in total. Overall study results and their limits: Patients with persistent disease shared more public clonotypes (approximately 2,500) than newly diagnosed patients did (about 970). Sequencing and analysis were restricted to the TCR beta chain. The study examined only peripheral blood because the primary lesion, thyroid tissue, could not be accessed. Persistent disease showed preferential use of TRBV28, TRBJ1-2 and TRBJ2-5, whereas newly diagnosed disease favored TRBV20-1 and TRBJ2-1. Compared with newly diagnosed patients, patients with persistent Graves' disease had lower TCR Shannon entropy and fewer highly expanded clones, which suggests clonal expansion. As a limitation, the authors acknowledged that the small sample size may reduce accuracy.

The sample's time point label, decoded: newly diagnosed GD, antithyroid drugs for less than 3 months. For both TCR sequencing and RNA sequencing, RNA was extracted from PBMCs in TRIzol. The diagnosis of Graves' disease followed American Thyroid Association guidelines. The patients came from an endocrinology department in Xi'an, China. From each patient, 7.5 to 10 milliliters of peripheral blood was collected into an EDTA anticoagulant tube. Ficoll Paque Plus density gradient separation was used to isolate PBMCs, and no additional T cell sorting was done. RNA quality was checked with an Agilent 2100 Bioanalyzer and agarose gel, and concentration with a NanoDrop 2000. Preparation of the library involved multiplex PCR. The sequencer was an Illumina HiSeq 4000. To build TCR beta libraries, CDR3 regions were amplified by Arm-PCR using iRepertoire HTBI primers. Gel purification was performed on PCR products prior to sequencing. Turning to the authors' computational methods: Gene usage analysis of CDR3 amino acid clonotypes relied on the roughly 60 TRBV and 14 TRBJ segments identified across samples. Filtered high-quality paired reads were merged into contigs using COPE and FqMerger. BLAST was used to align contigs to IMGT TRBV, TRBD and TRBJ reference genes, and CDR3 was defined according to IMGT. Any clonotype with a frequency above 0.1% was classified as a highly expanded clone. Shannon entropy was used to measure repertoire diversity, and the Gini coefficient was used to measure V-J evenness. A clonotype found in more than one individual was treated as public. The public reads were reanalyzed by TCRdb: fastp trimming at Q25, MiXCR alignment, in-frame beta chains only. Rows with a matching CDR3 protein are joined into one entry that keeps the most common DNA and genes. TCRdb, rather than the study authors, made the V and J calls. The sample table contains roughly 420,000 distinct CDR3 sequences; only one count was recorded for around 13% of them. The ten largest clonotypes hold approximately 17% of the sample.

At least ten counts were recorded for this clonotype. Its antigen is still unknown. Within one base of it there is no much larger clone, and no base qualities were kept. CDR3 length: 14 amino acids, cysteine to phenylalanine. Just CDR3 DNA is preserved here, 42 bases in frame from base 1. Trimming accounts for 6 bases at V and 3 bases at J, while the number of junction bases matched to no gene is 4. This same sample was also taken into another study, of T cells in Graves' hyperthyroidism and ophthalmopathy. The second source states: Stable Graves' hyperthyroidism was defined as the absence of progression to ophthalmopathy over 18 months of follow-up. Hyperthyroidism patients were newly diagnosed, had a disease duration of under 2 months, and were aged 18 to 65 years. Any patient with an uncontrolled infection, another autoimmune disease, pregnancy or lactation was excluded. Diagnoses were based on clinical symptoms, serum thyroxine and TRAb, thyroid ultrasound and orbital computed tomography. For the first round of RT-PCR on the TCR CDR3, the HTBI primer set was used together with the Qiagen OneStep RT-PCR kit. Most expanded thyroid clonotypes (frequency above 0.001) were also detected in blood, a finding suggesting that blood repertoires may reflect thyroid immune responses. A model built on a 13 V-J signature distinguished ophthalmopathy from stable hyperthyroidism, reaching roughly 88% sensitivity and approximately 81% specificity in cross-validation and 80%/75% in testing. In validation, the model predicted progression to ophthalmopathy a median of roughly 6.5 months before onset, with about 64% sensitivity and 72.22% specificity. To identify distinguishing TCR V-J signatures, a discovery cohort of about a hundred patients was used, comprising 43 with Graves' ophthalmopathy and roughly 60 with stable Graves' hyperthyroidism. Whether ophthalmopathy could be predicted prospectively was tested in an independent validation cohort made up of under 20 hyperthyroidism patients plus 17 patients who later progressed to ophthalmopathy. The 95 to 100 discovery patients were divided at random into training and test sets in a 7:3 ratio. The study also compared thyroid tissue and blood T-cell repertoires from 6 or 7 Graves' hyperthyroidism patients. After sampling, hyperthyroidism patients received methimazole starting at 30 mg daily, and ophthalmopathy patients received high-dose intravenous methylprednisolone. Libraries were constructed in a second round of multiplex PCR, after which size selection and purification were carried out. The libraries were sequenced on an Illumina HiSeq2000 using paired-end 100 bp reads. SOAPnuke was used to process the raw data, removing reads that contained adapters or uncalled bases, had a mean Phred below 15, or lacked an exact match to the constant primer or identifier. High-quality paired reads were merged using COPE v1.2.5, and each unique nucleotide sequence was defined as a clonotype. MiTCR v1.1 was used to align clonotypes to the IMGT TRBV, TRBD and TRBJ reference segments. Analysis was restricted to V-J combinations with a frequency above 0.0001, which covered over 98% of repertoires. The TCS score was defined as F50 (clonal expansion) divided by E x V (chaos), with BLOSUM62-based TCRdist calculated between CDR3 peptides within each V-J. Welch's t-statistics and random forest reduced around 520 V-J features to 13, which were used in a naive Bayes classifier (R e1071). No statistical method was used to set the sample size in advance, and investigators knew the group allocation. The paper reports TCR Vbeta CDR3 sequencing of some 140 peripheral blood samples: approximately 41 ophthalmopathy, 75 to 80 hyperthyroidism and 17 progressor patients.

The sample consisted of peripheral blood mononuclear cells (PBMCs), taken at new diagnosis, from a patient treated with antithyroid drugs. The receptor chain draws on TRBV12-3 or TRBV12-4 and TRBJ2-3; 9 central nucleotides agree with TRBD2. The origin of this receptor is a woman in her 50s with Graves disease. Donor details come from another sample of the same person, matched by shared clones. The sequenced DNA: TGTGCCAGCAGGGGGACTAGCAGAACAGATACGCAGTATTTT. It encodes CASRGTSRTDTQYF.